This paragraph covers one TCR beta chain sequence. The data originate from a study of T cells in tuberculosis. The germline CDR1 and CDR2 sequences are ENHRY and SYGVKD. The CDR3 runs 13 residues. Trimming took 3 bases from V and 5 from J, leaving 11 bases between them. This table comes from immunoSEQ multiplex PCR, and its TCRdb copy is limited to in-frame clones, with some not included. The sample holds about 31,000 clones, approximately 97% seen once. This chain uses TRBV10-3 with TRBJ2-7; D may be TRBD1 (6 bases). This sequence was found in a donor aged 10 to 29 with latent tuberculosis or without tuberculosis infection. Sequencing was carried out using PBMCs. The CDR3 region is CAISDFGQNEQYF. CDR3 bases: TGTGCCATCAGTGACTTTGGACAGAACGAGCAGTACTTC.